The 32 T cell receptor beta chains presented below share a single source sample, sequenced in a study of regulatory T cells in long-lasting Graves disease (dated by TCRdb to about 2021). The time point label, as the study defines it: persistent/refractory GD, antithyroid drugs over 5 years with positive TRAb. For both TCR sequencing and RNA sequencing, RNA was extracted from PBMCs in TRIzol. Library preparation was by multiplex PCR. The sample was run on an Illumina HiSeq 4000. iRepertoire HTBI primers and Arm-PCR amplification of CDR3 regions were used to construct TCR beta libraries. The public reads were reprocessed in TCRdb via fastp at Q25 and MiXCR, keeping in-frame beta chains. Under each unique CDR3 protein, matching rows form one entry showing the most common genes and DNA. The sample includes around 460,000 distinct CDR3 sequences, with roughly 23% observed a single time. The top ten clones comprise around 13% of the sample.

The source material was peripheral blood mononuclear cells (PBMCs), sampled when the disease was refractory, from a patient treated with antithyroid drugs. These receptors were taken from a female donor with Graves disease.

This chain connects TRBV20-1 to TRBJ1-1; no clear D gene. The CDR3 sequence is 14 residues long. The germline V gene has CDR1 DFQATT and CDR2 SNEGSKA (reference sequence). This chain's CDR3 is CSALPGGGNTEAFF. The CDR3 nucleotides read TGCAGCGCGCTCCCGGGCGGAGGGAACACTGAAGCTTTCTTT.

The chain couples TRBV29-1 to TRBJ1-2, with 8 bases that match TRBD1. J was trimmed by 8 bases and V by 4 bases; bases with no gene match: 6. The CDR3 length is 12 residues. CDR1 is SQVTM, CDR2 ANQGSEA, per germline. The CDR3 DNA sequence: TGCAGCGTTGGGCGGACAGGGTTCGGCTACACCTTC. This gives the protein CSVGRTGFGYTF.

The table lists this clonotype with many counts. The J gene is TRBJ1-5, the V gene TRBV19, with D hard to call. The CDR3 length is 13 residues. The germline V and J ends were trimmed by 4 bases and 3 bases, with 7 bases remaining between them. Germline V gene sequence: CDR1 LNHDA, CDR2 SQIVND (reference sequence). Here the CDR3 reads CASSNAVNQPQHF. CDR3 DNA: TGTGCCAGTAGTAATGCAGTCAATCAGCCCCAGCATTTT.

Note on this clonotype: Possible read error: a much larger clone is one base away. The rearrangement links TRBV11-2 to TRBJ2-1; 7 bases are shared with TRBD2. CDR3 length: 15 residues. Per the germline V gene, CDR1 is SGHAT and CDR2 is FQNNGV. CDR3 DNA sequence: TGTGCCAGCAGCTCGACAGCGGGGACCTACAATGAGAAGTTCTTC. It translates to CASSSTAGTYNEKFF.

This clonotype was seen many times. The chain carries TRBV28 and TRBJ2-7, with TRBD1 identical over 7 bases. The CDR3 extends over 14 amino acids. J was trimmed by 2 bases and V by 5 bases; bases with no gene match: 6. Germline V gene data show CDR1 as MDHEN and CDR2 as SYDVKM. The CDR3 DNA reads TGTGCCAGCAGTCGAGAGGGGACAGCCTACGAGCAGTACTTC. Amino acids: CASSREGTAYEQYF.

This clonotype was detected many times. This chain connects TRBV28 to TRBJ2-7; 12 bases align to TRBD1. Germline CDR1 and CDR2: MDHEN and SYDVKM. This CDR3 is 15 amino acids long. Losses at the gene ends were 7 bases for V and 4 bases for J; bases not matched to a gene: 8. This chain's CDR3 is CASTGRDRGLYEQYF. The CDR3 DNA reads as TGTGCCAGCACCGGCCGGGACAGGGGGCTGTACGAGCAGTACTTC.

The V call is TRBV2, the J call TRBJ1-5; possibly TRBD1 for D (5 bases). CDR3 length: 14 amino acids. Trimming pared 6 bases from V and 7 bases from J, leaving 16 bases between. Germline CDR1 and CDR2: SNHLY and FYNNEI. CDR3 residues: CASSATVNDQPQHF. CDR3 coding DNA: TGTGCCAGCAGCGCGACAGTGAACGACCAGCCCCAGCATTTT.

This chain uses TRBV10-3 with TRBJ1-4; D remains ambiguous. This CDR3 contains 13 residues. Germline CDR1 and CDR2: ENHRY and SYGVKD. V was trimmed by 3 bases and J by 4 bases, leaving 6 bases between them. In DNA, the CDR3 is TGTGCCATCAGTGACAGCTTTAATGAAAAACTGTTTTTT. It is translated as CAISDSFNEKLFF.

This clonotype was found many times. The chain links TRBV5-1 to TRBJ1-2; the D is unclear. V was shortened by 9 bases and J by 4 bases, with 16 bases between the two germline ends. Germline lookup yields CDR1 SGHRS and CDR2 YFSETQ. The CDR3 is made up of 13 amino acids. As DNA, the CDR3 is TGCGCCACAAGCAGTGGGGAGGCCTATGGCTACACCTTC. This sequence encodes CATSSGEAYGYTF.

Details on this clonotype: One base away lies a much larger clone, so this may be a sequencing read error. The conserved final phenylalanine or tryptophan is absent from the CDR3, which likely points to a read error. The chain links TRBV6-5 to TRBJ1-5, with D perhaps matching TRBD1 (6 bases). The V end lost 0 bases, the J end lost 7 bases, and 19 bases lay between the germline ends. The CDR3 length is 17 residues. Looked up from germline, CDR1 is MNHEY and CDR2 is SVGAGI. The CDR3 is CASSYSARGRGRQPQHS. The CDR3 nucleotides are TGTGCCAGCAGTTACTCGGCCAGGGGACGGGGAAGGCAGCCCCAGCATTCT.

This clonotype was counted many times. The chain uses TRBV6-2 or TRBV6-3 and TRBJ2-7, with 14 bases fitting TRBD2. Trimming removed 4 bases from V and 4 bases from J; junction bases left unmatched: 3. Germline V gives CDR1 MNHEY, CDR2 SVGEGT. This CDR3 region has 15 residues. The CDR3 nucleotides read TGTGCCAGCAGTTTCGGGACTAGCGGGAGATACGAGCAGTACTTC. It encodes CASSFGTSGRYEQYF.

The V call is TRBV11-2, the J call TRBJ2-2; the D call may be TRBD1 or TRBD2 (5 bases each). V lost 5 bases and J lost 6, with 10 bases in between. This CDR3 contains 13 residues. CDR1 and CDR2 from the germline V gene are SGHAT and FQNNGV. The CDR3 bases are TGTGCCAGCAGCCCCCCGGGGCCCGGGGAGCTGTTTTTT. Its translation: CASSPPGPGELFF.

The genes are TRBV30 and TRBJ2-7, with D perhaps TRBD2 (5 bases). The CDR3 extends over 14 amino acids. Germline CDR1 reads GTSNPN; CDR2 reads SVGIG (reference sequence). With 0 bases removed from V and 3 bases from J, the gap between germline ends came to 12 bases. This CDR3 reads CAWSVGNRGYEQYF. CDR3 in DNA: TGTGCCTGGAGTGTAGGGAACCGGGGCTACGAGCAGTACTTC.

V and J are TRBV30 and TRBJ1-5; D possibly corresponds to TRBD1 (5 bases). Germline CDR1 GTSNPN, CDR2 SVGIG (reference sequence). CDR3 size: 13 residues. Trimming removed 1 base from V and 5 bases from J, with 9 bases in between. The CDR3 region has the DNA TGTGCCTGGAGTGAGACAGTTTATCAGCCCCAGCATTTT. Translated, it gives CAWSETVYQPQHF.

This clonotype was seen only a few times. The chain recombines TRBV20-1 with TRBJ2-7; TRBD2 matches 11 bases. The CDR3 runs 14 residues. CDR1 DFQATT and CDR2 SNEGSKA come from the germline V gene (reference sequence). V lost 6 bases, J lost 3 bases, and 7 bases stayed unmatched. In nucleotides, the CDR3 is TGCAGTGCGTCAACTAGCGGGAGTATCTACGAGCAGTACTTC. Its protein product is CSASTSGSIYEQYF.

This clonotype has more than one count but fewer than ten. Mismatch with germline at one junction end may stem from a read error. Here the CDR3 reads CASSLEAGPKTKYF. In DNA form, the CDR3 reads TGTGCCAGCAGCCTGGAGGCGGGACCCAAGACCAAGTACTTC. The chain joins TRBV5-5 to TRBJ2-5; perhaps TRBD2 as D (6 bases). Germline V gene data show CDR1 as SGHKS and CDR2 as YYEKEE (reference sequence). This CDR3 has 14 residues.

V usage is TRBV18 and J usage is TRBJ1-2, with D perhaps TRBD1 (6 bases). CDR3 length: 13 amino acids. From germline, CDR1 is KGHSH and CDR2 LQKENI. V dropped 5 bases and J dropped 6 bases, with 13 bases sitting between them. DNA for the CDR3: TGTGCCAGCTCAAAACAGGGTGGGGATGGCTACACCTTC. This encodes CASSKQGGDGYTF.

This clonotype was seen repeatedly, ten times or more. CDR3 sequence (DNA): TGCAGTGCTAGAGGAGGAGACAACTTAGGGCTCTATGGCTACACCTTC. Its translation is CSARGGDNLGLYGYTF. J is TRBJ1-2 and V is TRBV20-1; D uncertain. The CDR3 contains 16 residues. V was trimmed by 1 base and J by 4 bases, leaving 19 bases between them. The germline gives CDR1 DFQATT, CDR2 SNEGSKA (reference sequence).

This clonotype was observed at least ten times. V usage is TRBV7-2 and J usage is TRBJ1-4, with a tentative D call TRBD1 (5 bases). CDR3 length: 14 amino acids. V lost 1 base and J 5 bases, leaving 8 bases between the germline ends. Germline V gene sequence: CDR1 SGHTA, CDR2 FQGNSA. The CDR3 protein is CASSLEGWNEKLFF. In DNA, the CDR3 is TGTGCCAGCAGCTTAGAGGGGTGGAATGAAAAACTGTTTTTT.

The chain combines TRBV13 with TRBJ2-1, with D unresolved. Germline V gene sequence: CDR1 PRHDT, CDR2 FYEKMQ (reference sequence). Trimming took off 4 bases at V and 6 bases at J, with 10 bases between the two ends. This CDR3 has 13 amino acids. The CDR3 spells CASSSPRTNEQFF. DNA for the CDR3: TGTGCCAGCAGCTCACCCCGAACCAATGAGCAGTTCTTC.

This chain uses TRBV6-2 or TRBV6-3 with TRBJ2-7, with 7 bases that match TRBD1. This CDR3 is built from 16 residues. Germline CDR1 MNHEY, CDR2 SVGEGT. Germline trimming cut 0 bases from V and 3 bases from J; bases unmatched to any gene: 8. CDR3 sequence: CASSYSSGTEFYEQYF. CDR3 DNA sequence: TGTGCCAGCAGTTACTCATCCGGGACAGAATTCTACGAGCAGTACTTC.

The rearrangement uses TRBV7-2 and TRBJ1-5; TRBD1 might be the D (5 bases). The CDR3 is 15 amino acids. CDR1 is SGHTA and CDR2 is FQGNSA in the germline V gene. The ends were cut back, 4 bases at V and 2 bases at J, with 12 bases in the middle. CDR3 nucleotides: TGTGCCAGCAGCTCTCAGGGATACGGCAATCAGCCCCAGCATTTT. Translated, it gives CASSSQGYGNQPQHF.

V usage is TRBV6-2 or TRBV6-3 and J usage is TRBJ2-3; 9 bases agree with TRBD2. The J segment lost 6 bases and the V segment lost 2 bases, leaving 6 bases of the junction unmatched. The CDR3 length is 15 residues. Germline CDR1 and CDR2: MNHEY and SVGEGT. The CDR3 reads CASSYATSGLDTQYF. Written as DNA, the CDR3 is TGTGCCAGCAGTTACGCGACTAGCGGATTGGATACGCAGTATTTT.

This clonotype was counted ten times or more. This chain uses TRBV29-1 with TRBJ2-5; D is unclear. The CDR3 totals 13 residues. Trimming took off 4 bases at V and 2 bases at J, with 11 bases between the two ends. Germline V gene data show CDR1 as SQVTM and CDR2 as ANQGSEA. CDR3 protein: CSVGGQPQETQYF. CDR3 DNA: TGCAGCGTTGGGGGTCAGCCTCAAGAGACCCAGTACTTC. The variable domain in full, completed from reference TRBV29-1 and TRBJ2-5, reads SAVISQKPSRDICQRGTSLTIQCQVDSQVTMMFWYRQQPGQSLTLIATANQGSEATYESGFVIDKFPISRPNLTFSTLTVSNMSPEDSSIYLCSVGGQPQETQYFGPGTRLLVL.

This clonotype was observed at least ten times. The chain links TRBV12-3 or TRBV12-4 to TRBJ2-2, with 7 bases identical to TRBD1. This CDR3 contains 15 residues. V lost 4 bases, J lost 3 bases, and 5 bases stayed unmatched. CDR3 sequence: CASSSDRADTGELFF. In DNA, the CDR3 is TGTGCCAGCAGTTCCGACAGGGCAGACACCGGGGAGCTGTTTTTT.

The gene calls are TRBV10-3 and TRBJ2-2; D unclear. V shed 4 bases and J shed 5 bases, with 5 bases lying between them. CDR1 is ENHRY, CDR2 SYGVKD, per germline. CDR3 length: 12 residues. This CDR3 reads CAISGTTGELFF. The CDR3 DNA sequence: TGTGCCATCAGTGGAACAACCGGGGAGCTGTTTTTT.

J is TRBJ2-7 and V is TRBV24-1, with 8 bases lining up with TRBD2. V lost 9 bases, J lost 0 bases, and 15 bases stayed unmatched. The CDR3 runs to 17 residues. CDR1 is KGHDR and CDR2 is SFDVKD in the germline V gene. The CDR3 here is CATLRSAGELSSYEQYF. In DNA, the CDR3 is TGTGCCACCCTCCGGTCAGCGGGAGAACTTAGCTCCTACGAGCAGTACTTC.

This clonotype was observed many times. V usage is TRBV12-3 or TRBV12-4 and J usage is TRBJ2-5, with D unresolved. V was clipped by 3 bases and J by 4 bases, with 3 bases between them. CDR3 length: 11 amino acids. CDR3 sequence: CASSFTETQYF. CDR3 nucleotides: TGTGCCAGCAGTTTTACAGAGACCCAGTACTTC.

In this sample, this clonotype turned up many times. The V and J genes are TRBV28 and TRBJ2-7, with D possibly being TRBD1 or TRBD2 (5 bases each). From germline, CDR1 is MDHEN and CDR2 SYDVKM. The germline V and J ends were trimmed by 5 bases and 5 bases, with 13 bases remaining between them. The CDR3 consists of 13 residues. CDR3 nucleotide sequence: TGTGCCAGCAGTCTCCCGGGGCCAGACGAGCAGTACTTC. Its protein is CASSLPGPDEQYF.

This clonotype appeared a few times. V and J are TRBV7-2 and TRBJ2-3, with D perhaps matching TRBD1 or TRBD2 (6 bases each). V lost 4 bases and J lost 5, with 16 bases in between. Germline values: CDR1 SGHTA, CDR2 FQGNSA. The CDR3 contains 15 residues. The CDR3 coding sequence is TGTGCCAGCAGCTCATTGGGGGGCCCTGGAGATACGCAGTATTTT. Translating it yields CASSSLGGPGDTQYF.

This clonotype was detected many times. J is TRBJ1-2 and V is TRBV28, with 9 positions matching TRBD1. V trimming: 3 bases; J trimming: 6 bases; junction bases outside the gene matches: 8. The V gene's germline CDR1 is MDHEN and CDR2 SYDVKM. The CDR3 has 15 residues. This CDR3 is CASSLADRGRNGYTF. As DNA, the CDR3 is TGTGCCAGCAGTTTGGCCGACAGGGGGAGGAATGGCTACACCTTC.

This clonotype showed up many times. The chain recombines TRBV5-1 with TRBJ1-2; D gene ambiguous. Deletions cut 4 bases from V and 5 bases from J, with 15 bases between. The length of the CDR3 is 14 residues. Germline loops: CDR1 SGHRS, CDR2 YFSETQ. CDR3 loop: CASSPVGVMYGYTF. In nucleotides, the CDR3 is TGCGCCAGCAGCCCCGTTGGAGTGATGTATGGCTACACCTTC.